The 29 T cell receptor beta chains given below trace back to one sample, sequenced in a study of CD4 T cell repertoires in COVID-19. Clones were read by immunoSEQ multiplex PCR, and TCRdb kept only the in-frame ones, dropping some. The table shows over 75,000 clones, with 83% occurring only once. The source material was CD4+ T cells from peripheral blood, sampled after recovery from COVID-19. These receptors came from a human donor who had COVID-19.

This clone was found once. The rearrangement links TRBV10-3 to TRBJ2-2; D tentatively fits TRBD1 or TRBD2 (5 bases each). The CDR3 is made up of 14 amino acids. V lost 11 bases and J 3 bases, leaving 16 bases between the germline ends. Germline CDR1 ENHRY, CDR2 SYGVKD. DNA for the CDR3: TGTGCCGTCGCAGGGACCGTCGACACCGGGGAGCTGTTTTTT. It translates to CAVAGTVDTGELFF.

This rearrangement joins TRBV30 to TRBJ2-3; TRBD2 is a possible D gene (6 bases). CDR3 length equals 12 residues. V lost 3 bases and J lost 6, with 10 bases in between. The germline gives CDR1 GTSNPN, CDR2 SVGIG (reference sequence). The CDR3 is CAWSGGDDTQYF. Written as DNA, the CDR3 is TGTGCCTGGAGCGGGGGAGATGATACGCAGTATTTT. Full variable domain (missing parts from reference TRBV30 and TRBJ2-3): SQTIHQWPATLVQPVGSPLSLECTVEGTSNPNLYWYRQAAGRGLQLLFYSVGIGQISSEVPQNLSASRPQDRQFILSSKKLLLSDSGFYLCAWSGGDDTQYFGPGTRLTVL.

This chain joins TRBV28 and TRBJ2-1; TRBD2 matches 9 bases. Germline trimming cut 0 bases from V and 4 bases from J; bases unmatched to any gene: 7. This CDR3 region has 17 residues. Germline V lookup: CDR1 MDHEN, CDR2 SYDVKM. This chain's CDR3 is CASSLWSSGTGYNEQFF. CDR3 sequence (DNA): TGTGCCAGCAGTTTATGGTCTAGCGGGACCGGTTACAATGAGCAGTTCTTC.

CDR3 sequence reads: CASSDEGLKPDTQYF. For the CDR3, the DNA is TGTGCCAGCAGTGATGAGGGCCTTAAACCAGATACGCAGTATTTT. The chain joins TRBV2 to TRBJ2-3; possible D gene TRBD2, 5 bases. Germline CDR1 reads SNHLY; CDR2 reads FYNNEI. Trimming removed 3 bases at V and 4 bases at J, with 14 bases between. The CDR3 length is 15 residues.

The chain has TRBV7-2 and TRBJ1-2, with D maybe TRBD1 (5 bases). V lost 5 bases to trimming and J lost 2 bases, with 12 bases between them. This CDR3 contains 14 residues. Germline loops: CDR1 SGHTA, CDR2 FQGNSA. The CDR3 DNA reads TGTGCCAGCAGCCCGAGCAGGGACAACTATGGCTACACCTTC. Residues: CASSPSRDNYGYTF.

A remark on this clone: Other DNA variants within this sample encode the same CDR3. J is TRBJ1-1 and V is TRBV7-9; a weak D match, TRBD1 (5 bases). V lost 1 base and J lost 0, with 9 bases in between. Germline values: CDR1 SEHNR, CDR2 FQNEAQ (reference sequence). CDR3 length: 15 residues. This CDR3 reads CASSLGQGMNTEAFF. Written as DNA, the CDR3 is TGTGCCAGCAGCTTAGGTCAGGGAATGAACACTGAAGCTTTCTTT.

This chain uses TRBV28 with TRBJ2-7, with D uncertain. The CDR3 is made up of 15 amino acids. CDR1 and CDR2 from the germline V gene are MDHEN and SYDVKM. With 4 bases removed from V and 2 bases from J, the gap between germline ends came to 15 bases. The CDR3 DNA reads as TGTGCCAGCAGTTCGACTGGTAATTCGCCCTACGAGCAGTACTTC. It is translated as CASSSTGNSPYEQYF.

This clone was recorded once. The chain carries TRBV7-2 and TRBJ2-3; 14 bases fit TRBD2. Trimming at V came to 5 bases and at J to 4 bases, leaving 5 bases not matched to a gene. The germline V gene has CDR1 SGHTA and CDR2 FQGNSA. The CDR3 has 16 amino acids. In DNA, the CDR3 is TGTGCCAGCAGCACCGGGACTAGCGGGAGAGCAGATACGCAGTATTTT. As protein: CASSTGTSGRADTQYF.

The gene calls are TRBV10-3 and TRBJ1-5; a possible D gene is TRBD1 (5 bases). This CDR3 is 16 amino acids long. The ends were cut back, 11 bases at V and 0 bases at J, with 20 bases in the middle. CDR1 is ENHRY and CDR2 is SYGVKD in the germline V gene. The CDR3 loop is CAARDGDSNSNQPQHF. The DNA of the CDR3 is TGTGCCGCCCGGGACGGGGACTCTAATAGCAATCAGCCCCAGCATTTT.

The rearrangement uses TRBV5-1 and TRBJ1-2; D ambiguous. V lost 6 bases, J lost 4 bases, and 13 bases lay in between. Germline CDR1 and CDR2: SGHRS and YFSETQ. The CDR3 sequence is 13 residues long. The CDR3 coding sequence is TGCGCCAGCACATACGGGGATCCCTATGGCTACACCTTC. As protein: CASTYGDPYGYTF. Using reference TRBV5-1 and TRBJ1-2 for the parts outside the CDR3, the full variable domain is KAGVTQTPRYLIKTRGQQVTLSCSPISGHRSVSWYQQTPGQGLQFLFEYFSETQRNKGNFPGRFSGRQFSNSRSEMNVSTLELGDSALYLCASTYGDPYGYTFGSGTRLTVV.

The DNA of the CDR3 is TGTGCCAGCAACCGACAGGGGGTGAATTACGAGCAGTACTTC. Translation: CASNRQGVNYEQYF. This sequence joins TRBV2 and TRBJ2-7; 9 bases are shared with TRBD1. The V segment lost 7 bases and the J segment 4 bases; nucleotides outside the gene matches: 8. This CDR3 is built from 14 residues. Germline V CDR1 and CDR2: SNHLY, FYNNEI.

The chain uses TRBV6-5 and TRBJ1-1, with 8 bases aligning to TRBD1. CDR1 and CDR2 (germline): MNHEY, SVGAGI. The CDR3 sequence is 13 residues long. After removal of 5 bases from V and 6 bases from J, the junction contained 5 bases not matched to a gene. CDR3 region: CASSLLTGAEAFF. CDR3 nucleotides: TGTGCCAGCAGTCTATTGACAGGGGCTGAAGCTTTCTTT.

V is TRBV5-1 and J is TRBJ2-2; 10 nucleotides agree with TRBD1. The CDR3 runs to 17 residues. Trimming at V came to 4 bases and at J to 6 bases, leaving 12 bases not matched to a gene. The V gene's germline CDR1 is SGHRS and CDR2 YFSETQ. The CDR3 DNA follows: TGCGCCAGCAGCCACGGAGGGGACAGGGGAAAGTCCGGGGAGCTGTTTTTT. It is translated as CASSHGGDRGKSGELFF.

The chain employs TRBV3-1 (or the pseudogene TRBV3-2) and TRBJ2-7, with unresolved D. V lost 5 bases, J lost 5 bases, and 7 bases lay in between. This CDR3 is 11 amino acids long. Germline V gene lookup returns CDR1 LGHDT and CDR2 YNNKEL (reference sequence). CDR3 in amino acids: CASSGVNEQYF. CDR3 DNA sequence: TGTGCCAGCAGCGGGGTCAACGAGCAGTACTTC.

The rearrangement links TRBV10-3 to TRBJ1-1, with a tentative D call TRBD1 (6 bases). Trimming stripped 4 bases from V and 4 bases from J, with 10 bases between. CDR1 and CDR2 (germline): ENHRY, SYGVKD. The CDR3 has 13 residues. CDR3 sequence (DNA): TGTGCCATCAGTGTAGGGGGAGCCACTGAAGCTTTCTTT. Encoded protein: CAISVGGATEAFF.

This chain links TRBV7-2 with TRBJ1-2; 7 positions agree with TRBD1. The CDR3 is made up of 15 amino acids. The germline CDR1 and CDR2 sequences are SGHTA and FQGNSA. The V and J ends lost 5 bases and 7 bases, in that order; junction bases with no gene match: 13. The CDR3 spells CASSITGAYAFGYTF. CDR3 DNA: TGTGCCAGCAGCATAACAGGGGCCTACGCCTTTGGCTACACCTTC.

The CDR3 DNA is TGTGCCAGCAGCCCCTCAACAAACACTGAAGCTTTCTTT. This codes for CASSPSTNTEAFF. The genes are TRBV11-2 and TRBJ1-1; D remains unclear. CDR1 is SGHAT, CDR2 FQNNGV, per germline. V lost 5 bases and J 2 bases, leaving 9 bases between the germline ends. The CDR3 has 13 amino acids.

This clone occurred once. In DNA, the CDR3 is TGTGCCAGCAGCCGGACTAGCGCGGAGACCCAGTACTTC. It encodes CASSRTSAETQYF. The V gene is TRBV5-5, the J gene TRBJ2-5; 9 positions agree with TRBD2. This CDR3 is built from 13 residues. J was trimmed by 5 bases and V by 4 bases; bases with no gene match: 3. CDR1 and CDR2 from the germline V gene are SGHKS and YYEKEE (reference sequence).

The V and J genes are TRBV27 and TRBJ2-3, with a tentative D call TRBD2 (5 bases). Germline V CDR1 and CDR2: MNHEY, SMNVEV (reference sequence). V shed 3 bases and J shed 1 base, with 17 bases lying between them. CDR3 length: 17 amino acids. The CDR3 DNA reads as TGTGCCAGCAGTTTTAACCCCTCCCTTAGCGGCACAGATACGCAGTATTTT. Amino acids: CASSFNPSLSGTDTQYF.

V gene TRBV28 combines with J gene TRBJ2-4; D possibly corresponds to TRBD1 (6 bases). The CDR3 totals 13 residues. CDR1 is MDHEN and CDR2 is SYDVKM in the germline V gene. V was trimmed by 2 bases and J by 5 bases, leaving 7 bases between them. CDR3 sequence: CASSLQGQNIQYF. CDR3 nucleotide sequence: TGTGCCAGCAGTTTACAGGGGCAAAACATTCAGTACTTC.

This chain uses TRBV21-1 with TRBJ1-1; TRBD1, the table's D call, was not compared with the DNA. TRBV21-1 is flagged as a pseudogene. The CDR3 totals 13 residues. CDR3: CASSKCRGTEAFF. CDR3 DNA: TGTGCCAGCAGCAAATGCAGGGGGACTGAAGCTTTCTTT.

CDR3: CASSSLNSAEQYF. CDR3 DNA: TGTGCCAGCAGCTCCTTAAACTCCGCCGAGCAGTACTTC. The rearrangement links TRBV7-9 to TRBJ2-7; D ambiguous. Trimming left V 4 bases short and J 6 bases short, with 13 bases between. CDR1 and CDR2 from the germline V gene are SEHNR and FQNEAQ (reference sequence). The CDR3 totals 13 residues.

The chain employs TRBV3-1 (or the pseudogene TRBV3-2) and TRBJ1-2; perhaps TRBD1 as D (5 bases). This CDR3 has 13 amino acids. Germline CDR1 reads LGHDT; CDR2 reads YNNKEL (reference sequence). The V gene lost 4 bases and the J gene lost 6 bases, with 12 bases spanning the gap. The CDR3 sequence: CASSPRPGNGYTF. For the CDR3, the DNA is TGTGCCAGCAGCCCCCGACCAGGGAATGGCTACACCTTC.

DNA for the CDR3: TGTGCCGGAGGACTAGTTGGCGATGAGCAGTTCTTC. Translated: CAGGLVGDEQFF. The chain recombines TRBV6-5 with TRBJ2-1, with 7 bases lining up with TRBD2. After removal of 11 bases from V and 8 bases from J, the junction contained 9 bases not matched to a gene. The CDR3 length is 12 residues. Per the germline V gene, CDR1 is MNHEY and CDR2 is SVGAGI.

The V and J genes are TRBV5-1 and TRBJ1-2; D is undetermined. The CDR3 runs to 14 residues. Looked up from germline, CDR1 is SGHRS and CDR2 is YFSETQ. V lost 4 bases, J lost 4 bases, and 14 bases lay in between. The CDR3 sequence is CASSRLQNSYGYTF. Written as DNA, the CDR3 is TGCGCCAGCAGCCGCCTACAGAATTCCTATGGCTACACCTTC.

The chain links TRBV28 to TRBJ1-5; the D is unclear. Per germline, CDR1 MDHEN and CDR2 SYDVKM. The V gene lost 8 bases and the J gene lost 3 bases, with 8 bases spanning the gap. This CDR3 has 12 amino acids. The CDR3 here is CASHSLNQPQHF. For the CDR3, the DNA is TGTGCCAGCCACAGCCTCAATCAGCCCCAGCATTTT.

This chain uses TRBV7-2 with TRBJ2-7; TRBD1 might be the D (5 bases). The CDR3 is 16 amino acids. Trimming left V 1 base short and J 2 bases short, with 15 bases between. CDR1 SGHTA and CDR2 FQGNSA come from the germline V gene. This chain's CDR3 is CASSLGPGFGTYEQYF. CDR3 nucleotides: TGTGCCAGCAGCTTAGGCCCAGGGTTTGGAACCTACGAGCAGTACTTC.

The chain is built from TRBV18 and TRBJ1-3; 7 bases line up with TRBD1. The junction had 14 bases not matched to a gene; V was cut back by 6 bases and J by 0 bases. The CDR3 spans 18 residues. Germline V gene sequence: CDR1 KGHSH, CDR2 LQKENI. The CDR3 reads CASSPNVITGDSGNTIYF. The CDR3 DNA sequence: TGTGCCAGCTCCCCAAACGTCATAACAGGGGACTCTGGAAACACCATATATTTT. Combining the CDR3 with reference TRBV18 and TRBJ1-3 gives the whole variable domain NAGVMQNPRHLVRRRGQEARLRCSPMKGHSHVYWYRQLPEEGLKFMVYLQKENIIDESGMPKERFSAEFPKEGPSILRIQQVVRGDSAAYFCASSPNVITGDSGNTIYFGEGSWLTVV.

The chain has TRBV10-3 and TRBJ1-5; a weak D match, TRBD1 (5 bases). This CDR3 is built from 14 residues. Germline loops: CDR1 ENHRY, CDR2 SYGVKD. Trimming pared 3 bases from V and 6 bases from J, leaving 12 bases between. For the CDR3, the DNA is TGTGCCATCAGTGATCTCGACGGGGGTCAGCCCCAGCATTTT. It specifies CAISDLDGGQPQHF.